Below, one T cell receptor beta chain is given with its context. The data were taken from a study of blood T cell repertoires in COVID-19. The CDR3 loop spans 14 amino acids. CDR1 and CDR2 (germline): SGHTA, FQGNSA. Trimming removed 0 bases from V and 6 bases from J; junction bases left unmatched: 3. Study processing details: Estimated nucleated cell counts came from reference gene primer amplification. This table comes from immunoSEQ multiplex PCR, and its TCRdb copy is limited to in-frame clones, with some not included. From that table come the V and J calls and clone size; the DNA was used to work out D and trimming. The data show under 200,000 clones, around four fifths seen once.

This chain connects TRBV7-2 to TRBJ2-5, with TRBD2 identical over 8 bases. Sequenced material: peripheral blood. The TCR originated in a man aged 65-85 years with active or convalescent COVID-19. CDR3 in DNA: TGTGCCAGCAGCTTAGCTAGCGGGGAACAGACCCAGTACTTC. Its protein is CASSLASGEQTQYF.